These T cell receptor beta chains were read from a single sample in a study of chemoradiotherapy in HPV16-positive cancers. The assay was immunoSEQ multiplex PCR, and TCRdb's table has in-frame clones only and misses some. The table lists about 2,700 clones, approximately 86% of them singletons. Sequences were derived from tumor tissue, sampled from a patient who underwent chemoradiotherapy. The receptors come from a human donor with HPV-associated anogenital cancer. The CDR3 runs from the conserved cysteine through the conserved F or W. The D gene is left open where the match is weak. Part of the rows lack a size; the others show once, few, many or a class for expanded clones.

TGTGCCAGCAGCGTAGTCGGGAGTGGGCAAGAGACCCAGTACTTC,CASSVVGSGQETQYF,.,TRBV9,TRBJ2-5,.
TGTGCCAGTAGTATGGTAGGCGGGATTAGCACAGATACGCAGTATTTT,CASSMVGGISTDTQYF,.,TRBV19,TRBJ2-3,.
TGTGCCAGCGGGAGAACGACCTACGAGCAGTACTTC,CASGRTTYEQYF,.,TRBV10-3,TRBJ2-7,TRBD2
TGTGCCAGCAGCACACTAGCGGGTTTAGGAGGTACGCAGTATTTT,CASSTLAGLGGTQYF,.,TRBV11-2,TRBJ2-3,TRBD2
TGCGCCAGCAGCCAAGATGGGGGTTTCGAAAAACTGTTTTTT,CASSQDGGFEKLFF,.,TRBV4-3,TRBJ1-4,.
TGCGCCAGCAGCGATCCGGGACTAGGGGGAGATACGCAGTATTTT,CASSDPGLGGDTQYF,.,TRBV5-1,TRBJ2-3,TRBD2
TGCGCCAGCAGCCCCCTAGCGGCTAGCACAGATACGCAGTATTTT,CASSPLAASTDTQYF,.,TRBV5-1,TRBJ2-3,TRBD2
TGTGCCAGTAGTTCCCGGGACACAACCTACGAGCAGTACTTC,CASSSRDTTYEQYF,few,TRBV19,TRBJ2-7,.
TGTGCCAGCAGTGGCACCACCTACGAGCAGTACTTC,CASSGTTYEQYF,.,TRBV25-1,TRBJ2-7,.
TGTGCCAGCAGCTTACAGGGGCGCGAGCGCGAGCAGTACTTC,CASSLQGREREQYF,.,TRBV7-6,TRBJ2-7,.
TGCGCCAGCAGCTCTCCTCAGGGGCCACCCTCAGAGACCCAGTACTTC,CASSSPQGPPSETQYF,.,TRBV5-1,TRBJ2-5,.